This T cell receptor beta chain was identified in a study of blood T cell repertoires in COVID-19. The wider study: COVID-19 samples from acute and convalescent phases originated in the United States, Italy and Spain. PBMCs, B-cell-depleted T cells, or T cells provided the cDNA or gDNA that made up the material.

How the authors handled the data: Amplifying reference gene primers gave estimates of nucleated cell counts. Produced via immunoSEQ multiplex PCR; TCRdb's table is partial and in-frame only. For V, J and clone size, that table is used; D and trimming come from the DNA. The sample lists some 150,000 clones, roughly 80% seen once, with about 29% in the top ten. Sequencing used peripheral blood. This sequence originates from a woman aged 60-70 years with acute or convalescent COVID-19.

CDR3 in DNA: TGTGCCAGCAGTCCCCTTGGGGCGGCGGAACAGCCCCAGCATTTT. This encodes CASSPLGAAEQPQHF. The chain recombines TRBV28 with TRBJ1-5; possibly TRBD1 for D (5 bases). V was cut by 5 bases and J by 7 bases, with 18 bases left in between. The CDR3 runs to 15 residues. Germline values: CDR1 MDHEN, CDR2 SYDVKM.